This TCR beta chain was obtained from a study of siplizumab effects on memory and regulatory T cells. V gave up 3 bases and J gave up 0 bases, with 9 bases separating them. The CDR3 consists of 15 residues. The germline CDR1 and CDR2 sequences are SGHNT and YYREEE (reference sequence). The method was immunoSEQ multiplex PCR; TCRdb's version includes in-frame clones alone and lacks a portion of them. The profile shows about 40,000 clones, 80% to 90% of them singletons. The chain is built from TRBV5-4 and TRBJ1-4, with D uncertain. The TCR comes from a human donor in good health. Sequencing was done on a sample of naive CD4+ T cells sorted from blood. The DNA for the CDR3 is TGTGCCAGCAGCTGGAGACCGTCAACTAATGAAAAACTGTTTTTT. Translated, it gives CASSWRPSTNEKLFF.